Listed below are T cell receptor beta chains from one sample, sequenced in a study of post-analysis software for immune sequencing data. One entry per CDR3 protein, called by TCRdb with MiXCR from the PCR reads. The table lists hundreds of thousands of distinct CDR3 sequences, 30% of them singletons. The source material was blood. Receptors originate from a girl aged 5-17 years with multiple sclerosis. The CDR3 runs from the conserved cysteine through the conserved F or W. Fields, in order: V gene, D gene, clone size, J gene, CDR3 DNA, CDR3 protein. D genes are given only for firm matches. Rows may omit the clone size; those that give it use once, few, many or a size class.

v_gene: TRBV6-6; d_gene: TRBD2; abundance: NA; j_gene: TRBJ2-5; CDR3nt: TGTGCCACAGACCCGGGACTAGCACCGCCATGGGAGCAGTACTTC; CDR3aa: CATDPGLAPPWEQYF
v_gene: TRBV20-1; d_gene: NA; abundance: NA; j_gene: TRBJ1-5; CDR3nt: TGCAGTGCTAGAGAGTGGGACTATAGCAATCAGCCCCAGCATTTT; CDR3aa: CSAREWDYSNQPQHF
v_gene: TRBV20-1; d_gene: TRBD2; abundance: NA; j_gene: TRBJ2-7; CDR3nt: TGCAGTGCTAGAGATCTAGCGGGAGCCCCCTACGAGCAGTACTTC; CDR3aa: CSARDLAGAPYEQYF
v_gene: TRBV28; d_gene: NA; abundance: NA; j_gene: TRBJ2-5; CDR3nt: TGTGCCAGCAGTTTAAAAACTGAGCTCCAAGAGACCCAGTACTTC; CDR3aa: CASSLKTELQETQYF
v_gene: TRBV15; d_gene: NA; abundance: NA; j_gene: TRBJ2-5; CDR3nt: TGTGCCACCAGCAGACAGGGATTCCAAGAGACCCAGTACTTC; CDR3aa: CATSRQGFQETQYF
v_gene: TRBV7-7; d_gene: TRBD2; abundance: many; j_gene: TRBJ2-1; CDR3nt: TGTGCTAGCAGCTCCTTAGCGGGGGGCATAAATGAGCAGTTCTTC; CDR3aa: CASSSLAGGINEQFF
v_gene: TRBV20-1; d_gene: TRBD2; abundance: NA; j_gene: TRBJ2-3; CDR3nt: TGCAGTGCTAGCCCTGGGACTAGCGGCACAGATACGCAGTATTTT; CDR3aa: CSASPGTSGTDTQYF
v_gene: TRBV5-6; d_gene: NA; abundance: NA; j_gene: TRBJ2-1; CDR3nt: TGTGCCAGCAGCCCTAAGCAGCGGATCTACAATGAGCAGTTCTTC; CDR3aa: CASSPKQRIYNEQFF
v_gene: TRBV7-9; d_gene: TRBD1; abundance: NA; j_gene: TRBJ2-7; CDR3nt: TGTGCCAGCAGCTTGACAGGGCCCGAGCAGTACTTC; CDR3aa: CASSLTGPEQYF
v_gene: TRBV15; d_gene: NA; abundance: NA; j_gene: TRBJ2-6; CDR3nt: TGTGCCACCAGCAGAGGCGAAAGGAGCTCTGGGGCCAACGTCCTGACTTTC; CDR3aa: CATSRGERSSGANVLTF
v_gene: TRBV6-5; d_gene: NA; abundance: few; j_gene: TRBJ2-1; CDR3nt: TGTGCCAGCAGTTACGACGACAAAAACAATGAGCAGTTCTTC; CDR3aa: CASSYDDKNNEQFF
v_gene: TRBV27; d_gene: NA; abundance: NA; j_gene: TRBJ1-6; CDR3nt: TGTGCCAGCAGCGGGTCTTACTATAATTCACCCCTCCACTTT; CDR3aa: CASSGSYYNSPLHF
v_gene: TRBV7-9; d_gene: NA; abundance: NA; j_gene: TRBJ2-1; CDR3nt: TGTGCCAGCAGCCCGAGTATGTGGGAGCAGTTCTTC; CDR3aa: CASSPSMWEQFF
v_gene: TRBV20-1; d_gene: NA; abundance: NA; j_gene: TRBJ1-1; CDR3nt: TGCAGTGCTAGAGAAGCGACCCGTGAAGCTTTCTTT; CDR3aa: CSAREATREAFF
v_gene: TRBV7-2; d_gene: TRBD2; abundance: few; j_gene: TRBJ2-3; CDR3nt: TGTGCCAGCAGCGCAGCTGGACTAGCGGGAGTGGATACGCAGTATTTT; CDR3aa: CASSAAGLAGVDTQYF
v_gene: TRBV10-3; d_gene: NA; abundance: NA; j_gene: TRBJ2-3; CDR3nt: TGTGCCATCAGTGAAGGCTTGTCTGGGGCGGCAGATACGCAGTATTTT; CDR3aa: CAISEGLSGAADTQYF
v_gene: TRBV11-2; d_gene: TRBD2; abundance: NA; j_gene: TRBJ2-1; CDR3nt: TGTGCCAGCAGCTTACTGCTAGCGGGGGGGAAGGACTACAATGAGCAGTTCTTC; CDR3aa: CASSLLLAGGKDYNEQFF
v_gene: TRBV13; d_gene: NA; abundance: NA; j_gene: TRBJ2-2; CDR3nt: TGTGCCAGCAGCCCCCCGGGGGCCGGGGAGCTGTTTTTT; CDR3aa: CASSPPGAGELFF
v_gene: TRBV7-6; d_gene: TRBD1; abundance: NA; j_gene: TRBJ2-7; CDR3nt: TGTGCCAGCAGCTTAGAACCGGACAGGGGTGAGCAGTACTTC; CDR3aa: CASSLEPDRGEQYF
v_gene: TRBV27; d_gene: NA; abundance: NA; j_gene: TRBJ2-1; CDR3nt: TGTGCCAGCAGGAGAGGGGTCAATGAGCAGTTCTTC; CDR3aa: CASRRGVNEQFF